This T cell receptor beta chain derives from a study of human T cells and chemical hapten exposure (dated by TCRdb to 2020 to 2023). Some background on the complete study: For sensitization, 2% DPC in acetone was applied to a roughly 2 cm by roughly 2 cm area of upper inner arm skin. Alopecia areata with under or over 50% scalp involvement, alopecia totalis and alopecia universalis were represented in the patient cohort, which was mostly female. Blood was sampled from patients pre-sensitization (week 0) and at 2, 6 and about 24 weeks after DPC sensitization. The study tracked peripheral blood TCR repertoire changes in vivo during primary and secondary sensitization to the hapten diphenylcyclopropenone (DPC) in alopecia patients. Approximately 28 alopecia patients provided blood for TCR sequencing at one to four time points (pre-sensitization, 2, 6 and 24 weeks). Patients additionally received weekly therapeutic DPC doses to the scalp throughout the approximately 22-week study period. Libraries were combined into a pool for sequencing, and differences in TCR yield between samples came mainly from small differences in library volumes within the pool. Patch testing on the upper back used Finn chambers containing 0.01% DPC, with scoring done after 6 days according to International Contact Dermatitis Research Group standards. The paper as a whole reports these results and caveats: Patch test score was positively correlated with the number of PT1 expanded TCRs, with significance at thresholds 8, 16 and 32 but not at 4. Because all patients had alopecia, a presumed autoimmune disease, the immune response of the patients might differ from that of healthy individuals. After repeated subsampling, changes were observed in the strength of the expansion versus patch-test correlation and in the threshold at which the correlation became significant. DPC sensitization did not change how many TCRs were above 1 in 1000 frequency, and no evidence was found of alterations in global repertoire structure. Expanded TCRs formed significantly more large CDR3 similarity clusters than pre-sensitization or healthy control sets, consistent with antigen-driven responses.

Library creation used RACE. Sequencing was carried out with a NextSeq 500. Library preparation attached unique molecular identifiers to individual cDNA molecules for quantitative, reproducible TCR counting. From each blood RNA sample, both TCR alpha and TCR beta chains were sequenced. The authors' pipeline ran thus. The median number of TCRs per sample was 85,000 to 100,000, ranging from roughly 20,000 to 700,000. V, J and CDR3 annotation of the TCR reads was performed with the Decombinator software suite. To make PS versus PT1 abundance plots, every sample was subsampled to the same number of TCRs (28,000). Expanded TCRs were defined as absent before sensitization and observed at least eight times at the 2-week time point. The public reads were quality trimmed at Q25 with fastp and then assembled into clones with MiXCR by TCRdb, keeping productive beta chains. Records with the same CDR3 protein are collapsed into one entry carrying the most frequent genes and DNA. These V and J calls are TCRdb output, not the study's own analysis. The sample table records fewer than 300,000 distinct CDR3 sequences; 7.5% to 9% of these occur just once. The ten largest clones represent approximately 1.2% of the sample.

This clonotype was observed a handful of times. What antigen it recognizes has not been identified. It has no much larger one-base neighbor in the sample; base qualities were not kept. The time point label here, explained by the study, means: pre-sensitization, week 0. The treatment or condition label on this specimen signifies: therapeutic diphenylcyclopropenone sensitization with weekly scalp DPC. At each patch-test visit, blood was drawn before the patch test was applied. To be eligible, patients had to be aged 18 to 70, diagnosed with alopecia and judged suitable for DPC therapy, while pregnant patients were excluded. Unfractionated whole blood was collected in Tempus Blood RNA tubes, and total RNA was extracted from that blood. Per the germline V gene (reference sequence), SEHNR is the CDR1 and FQNEAQ is the CDR2. The CDR3 covers 15 residues, taking in both the cysteine and the phenylalanine. CDR3 DNA is the only sequence kept; it has 45 bases, read in frame from the first base. The V end loses 4 bases and the J end loses 2 bases, and a stretch of 11 bases separates them.

The origin of this receptor is a man aged 18-30 years with alopecia areata. Some clones in this sample may be carry-over from other donors' samples. The chain joins TRBV7-9 to TRBJ2-2; no D gene can be assigned with confidence. The starting material was whole blood, obtained in connection with sensitization to the hapten diphenylcyclopropenone (DPC). The CDR3 corresponds to CASSWAGYNTGELFF. The DNA reads as follows: TGTGCCAGCAGCTGGGCTGGGTACAACACCGGGGAGCTGTTTTTT.